What follows describes a single T cell receptor (beta chain). This sample is drawn from a study of blood T cells in healthy people across ages. Approximately 9.6 milliliters of peripheral blood were drawn from each donor into EDTA-treated tubes. Primed by a sample-barcoded 5' primer and a J-beta primer mix, a second PCR proceeded for about 7 to 11 cycles. Each cDNA molecule was tagged by a template-switch adaptor with 12 random nucleotides. All samples yielded 2.5 million or more CDR3-containing paired-end reads. In TCRdb, the 5' RACE reads were re-called with MiXCR into one record per CDR3 protein. Among 540,000 or so distinct CDR3 sequences listed, approximately 25% were seen once. CDR3 size: 16 residues. J lost 9 bases, V lost 1 base, and 8 bases had no gene match. Germline V gives CDR1 MGHDK, CDR2 SYGVNS. The same specimen was also included in a second study, on T cells of mothers and their children. Turning to that study: Across the analysis, no persistent microchimeric T cell clones were detected.

The genes are TRBV25-1 and TRBJ1-6; 8 bases line up with TRBD1. The receptor was isolated from a boy younger than 18 in good health. Sequencing was done on a sample of blood. The CDR3 protein is CASSEFSRTGSSPLHF. In nucleotides, the CDR3 is TGTGCCAGCAGTGAATTTTCCCGGACAGGGAGTTCACCCCTCCACTTT.